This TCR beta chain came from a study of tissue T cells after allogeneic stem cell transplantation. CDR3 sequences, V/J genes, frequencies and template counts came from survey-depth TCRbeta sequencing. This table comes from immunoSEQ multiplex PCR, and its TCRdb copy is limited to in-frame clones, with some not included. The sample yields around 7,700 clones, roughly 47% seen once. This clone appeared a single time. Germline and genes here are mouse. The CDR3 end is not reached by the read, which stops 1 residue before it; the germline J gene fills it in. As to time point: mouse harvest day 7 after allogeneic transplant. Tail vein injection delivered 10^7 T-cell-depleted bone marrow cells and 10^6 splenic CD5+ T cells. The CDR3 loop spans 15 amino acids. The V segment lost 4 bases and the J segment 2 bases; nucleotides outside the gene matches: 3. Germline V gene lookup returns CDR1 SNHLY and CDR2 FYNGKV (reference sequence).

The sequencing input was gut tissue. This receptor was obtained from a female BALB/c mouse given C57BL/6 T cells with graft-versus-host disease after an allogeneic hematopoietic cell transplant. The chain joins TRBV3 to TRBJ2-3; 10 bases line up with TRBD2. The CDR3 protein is CASSSGTGVAETLYF. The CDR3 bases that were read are TGTGCCAGCAGCTCCGGGACTGGGGTTGCAGAAACGCTGTAT.